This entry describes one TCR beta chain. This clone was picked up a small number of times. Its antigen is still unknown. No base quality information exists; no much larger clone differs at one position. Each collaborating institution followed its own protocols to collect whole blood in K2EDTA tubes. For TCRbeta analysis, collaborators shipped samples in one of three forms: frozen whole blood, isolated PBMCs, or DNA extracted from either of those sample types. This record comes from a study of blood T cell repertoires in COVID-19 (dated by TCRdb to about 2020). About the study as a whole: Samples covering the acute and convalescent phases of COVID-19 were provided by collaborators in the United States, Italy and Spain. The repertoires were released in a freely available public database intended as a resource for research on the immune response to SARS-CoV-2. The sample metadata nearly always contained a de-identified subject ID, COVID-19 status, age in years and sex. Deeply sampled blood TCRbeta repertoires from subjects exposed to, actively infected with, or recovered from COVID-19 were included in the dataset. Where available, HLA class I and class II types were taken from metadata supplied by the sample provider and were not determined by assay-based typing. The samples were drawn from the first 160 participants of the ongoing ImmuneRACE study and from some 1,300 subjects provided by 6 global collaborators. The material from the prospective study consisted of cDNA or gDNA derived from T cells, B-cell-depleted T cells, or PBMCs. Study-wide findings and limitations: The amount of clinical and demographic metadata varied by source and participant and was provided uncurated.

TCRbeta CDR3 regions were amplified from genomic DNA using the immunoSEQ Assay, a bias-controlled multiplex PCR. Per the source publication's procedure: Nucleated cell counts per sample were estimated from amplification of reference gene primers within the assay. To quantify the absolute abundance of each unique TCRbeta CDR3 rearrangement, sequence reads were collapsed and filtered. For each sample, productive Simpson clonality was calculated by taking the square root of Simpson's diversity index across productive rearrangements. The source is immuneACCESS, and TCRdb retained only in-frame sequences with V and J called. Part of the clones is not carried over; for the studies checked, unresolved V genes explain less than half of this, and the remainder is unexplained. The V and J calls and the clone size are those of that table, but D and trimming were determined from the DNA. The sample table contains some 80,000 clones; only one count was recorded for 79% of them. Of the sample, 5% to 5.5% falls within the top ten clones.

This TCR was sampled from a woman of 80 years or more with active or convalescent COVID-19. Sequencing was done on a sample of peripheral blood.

The DNA sequence is TGTGCCAGCAGCTTCACCGGACAGGATCGGGAAGGCTACACCTTC. Translated, it reads CASSFTGQDREGYTF. Here the chain combines TRBV7-9 and TRBJ1-2, with TRBD1 identical over 7 junction bases. Reading the germline V gene (reference sequence) gives CDR1 SEHNR and CDR2 FQNEAQ. V and J are trimmed by 3 bases and 8 bases, and the gene matches miss 12 bases of the junction. There are 15 amino acids in the CDR3, from cysteine to phenylalanine inclusive. The only DNA kept is the CDR3, 45 bases in frame from the first base.